What follows are 9 T cell receptor beta chains derived from one specimen sequenced in a study of blood T cell repertoires in COVID-19. Sequenced by immunoSEQ multiplex PCR; TCRdb stores in-frame clones only, minus some. Of roughly 96,000 clones detected, roughly 82% appear once; the ten largest clones hold about 18%. Source material: peripheral blood. These receptor sequences come from an elderly man with acute or convalescent COVID-19.

This clone was picked up one time. The chain combines TRBV9 with TRBJ1-6; 7 nucleotides align to TRBD1. This CDR3 is 14 amino acids long. Germline CDR1 reads SGDLS; CDR2 reads YYNGEE. V lost 3 bases, J lost 6 bases, and 3 bases stayed unmatched. Written as DNA, the CDR3 is TGTGCCAGCAGCGGACAGGGCCTTAATTCACCCCTCCACTTT. Translating it yields CASSGQGLNSPLHF.

The chain uses TRBV9 and TRBJ2-1; TRBD1 aligns across 9 bases. Germline CDR1 SGDLS, CDR2 YYNGEE. Unmatched junction bases numbered 12, after V lost 5 bases and J lost 3 bases. The CDR3 runs to 17 residues. The DNA of the CDR3 is TGTGCCAGCAGTGGTCGTCGGGACAGGGCCTACTACAATGAGCAGTTCTTC. Translation gives CASSGRRDRAYYNEQFF.

The V and J genes are TRBV24-1 and TRBJ2-5; 11 bases align to TRBD1. With V trimmed by 3 bases and J by 5 bases, 4 bases remained unmatched. Germline V CDR1 and CDR2: KGHDR, SFDVKD. The CDR3 is 15 residues long. This chain's CDR3 is CATSDPGTGGETQYF. CDR3 DNA sequence: TGTGCCACCAGTGATCCCGGGACAGGGGGGGAGACCCAGTACTTC.

J is TRBJ2-5 and V is TRBV28; 7 bases match TRBD1. This CDR3 is 13 amino acids long. Germline trimming cut 6 bases from V and 2 bases from J; bases unmatched to any gene: 3. Looked up from germline, CDR1 is MDHEN and CDR2 is SYDVKM. CDR3 residues: CASRDRFQETQYF. CDR3 in DNA: TGTGCCAGCAGGGACAGGTTTCAAGAGACCCAGTACTTC.

The chain is built from TRBV10-1 and TRBJ2-2; D unresolved. The CDR3 contains 14 residues. V lost 4 bases and J 3 bases, leaving 9 bases between the germline ends. CDR1 is WNHNN, CDR2 SYGVQD, per germline (reference sequence). For the CDR3, the DNA is TGCGCCAGCAGTGTGAGGCTAGACACCGGGGAGCTGTTTTTT. This gives the protein CASSVRLDTGELFF.

The V call is TRBV2, the J call TRBJ2-5; 9 bases map to TRBD1. V was pared by 11 bases and J by 4 bases, with 8 bases of the junction left unmatched. Germline lookup yields CDR1 SNHLY and CDR2 FYNNEI. The CDR3 length is 13 residues. The DNA of the CDR3 is TGTGCCGGGGCTAGGGACAGGGTAGAGACCCAGTACTTC. Its translation: CAGARDRVETQYF. The full variable domain, with the rest looked up from reference TRBV2 and TRBJ2-5, is EPEVTQTPSHQVTQMGQEVILRCVPISNHLYFYWYRQILGQKVEFLVSFYNNEISEKSEIFDDQFSVERPDGSNFTLKIRSTKLEDSAMYFCAGARDRVETQYFGPGTRLLVL.

V usage is TRBV15 and J usage is TRBJ2-1; possibly TRBD2 for D (7 bases). Germline CDR1 LNHNV, CDR2 YYDKDF (reference sequence). The CDR3 extends over 16 amino acids. Between the trimmed V and J ends, which lost 0 bases and 10 bases, there was a span of 19 bases. The CDR3 bases are TGTGCCACCAGCAGAGAGGGGGGGGCCCGGTGGTACGAGCAGTTCTTC. Its translation is CATSREGGARWYEQFF.

The chain recombines TRBV9 with TRBJ1-2, with TRBD1 matching 8 bases. Trimming took 10 bases from V and 2 from J; bases not matched to a gene: 4. This CDR3 comprises 12 residues. Germline CDR1 SGDLS, CDR2 YYNGEE. DNA of the CDR3: TGTGCCTCCTCAGGGGGCAACTATGGCTACACCTTC. Translating gives CASSGGNYGYTF.

This clone was recorded only once. The same CDR3 arises from other DNA sequences in this sample as well. This chain joins TRBV9 and TRBJ1-6; maybe TRBD1 (6 bases). Per germline, CDR1 SGDLS and CDR2 YYNGEE. The CDR3 totals 15 residues. V lost 3 bases, J lost 7 bases, and 14 bases lay in between. The CDR3: CASSAAGRGNSPLHF. The CDR3 DNA sequence: TGTGCCAGCAGCGCCGCGGGGAGGGGGAATTCACCCCTCCACTTT.